This is a list of T cell receptor beta chains from one sample in a study of T-cell memory formation after mild COVID-19. TCRdb independently ran MiXCR on the 5' RACE reads; one entry per CDR3 protein. The sample shows about half a million distinct CDR3 sequences, 15% to 20% of them seen only once. Sample: PBMCs or a T cell subset sorted from them (not recorded which). These receptors originate from an adult woman who had mild COVID-19 (a few samples of this study predate the infection). Cell type and time point are not known. CDR3s include the opening cysteine and the closing phenylalanine or tryptophan. The order of the fields is CDR3 protein, CDR3 DNA, V gene, J gene, clone size, D gene. The D gene is left open where the match is weak. The size field is filled for only some rows; it gives once, few, many or a size class.

CDR3 protein: CASSTGSPPKQYF
CDR3 DNA: TGCGCCAGCAGCACCGGCTCCCCCCCGAAGCAGTACTTC
V gene: TRBV5-1
J gene: TRBJ2-7
clone size: many
D gene: NA

CDR3 protein: CASSPGYTEREKLFF
CDR3 DNA: TGTGCCAGCAGCCCTGGGTACACTGAAAGGGAAAAACTGTTTTTT
V gene: TRBV7-9
J gene: TRBJ1-4
clone size: NA
D gene: NA

CDR3 protein: CASSLGLGQADTQYF
CDR3 DNA: TGTGCCAGCAGCCTAGGTTTGGGGCAGGCAGATACGCAGTATTTT
V gene: TRBV7-7
J gene: TRBJ2-3
clone size: NA
D gene: NA

CDR3 protein: CASSIQGASTDTQYF
CDR3 DNA: TGTGCCAGCAGCATACAGGGGGCTAGCACAGATACGCAGTATTTT
V gene: TRBV2
J gene: TRBJ2-3
clone size: many
D gene: TRBD1

CDR3 protein: CASPQGTEAFF
CDR3 DNA: TGTGCCAGTCCACAGGGAACTGAAGCTTTCTTT
V gene: TRBV19
J gene: TRBJ1-1
clone size: NA
D gene: NA

CDR3 protein: CAIRGTGSPYEQYF
CDR3 DNA: TGTGCCATCAGGGGGACAGGGTCTCCCTACGAGCAGTACTTC
V gene: TRBV10-3
J gene: TRBJ2-7
clone size: NA
D gene: TRBD1

CDR3 protein: CASSIDTGTTDTQYF
CDR3 DNA: TGCGCCAGCAGCATAGACACGGGGACCACAGATACGCAGTATTTT
V gene: TRBV4-3
J gene: TRBJ2-3
clone size: NA
D gene: NA

CDR3 protein: CASSYFQTELSGNTIYF
CDR3 DNA: TGTGCCAGCAGTTACTTTCAAACTGAGCTGTCTGGAAACACCATATATTTT
V gene: TRBV6-5
J gene: TRBJ1-3
clone size: few
D gene: NA

CDR3 protein: CASSQARLSYTDTQYF
CDR3 DNA: TGTGCCAGCAGCCAAGCCAGACTTTCCTACACAGATACGCAGTATTTT
V gene: TRBV4-2
J gene: TRBJ2-3
clone size: NA
D gene: NA

CDR3 protein: CASSSLAGGRGDTQYF
CDR3 DNA: TGTGCCAGCAGCTCGTTAGCGGGGGGCCGCGGGGATACGCAGTATTTT
V gene: TRBV7-6
J gene: TRBJ2-3
clone size: NA
D gene: TRBD2

CDR3 protein: CASSPHSWGHQQETQYF
CDR3 DNA: TGTGCCAGCAGCCCTCATAGCTGGGGACACCAACAAGAGACCCAGTACTTC
V gene: TRBV11-3
J gene: TRBJ2-5
clone size: once
D gene: NA

CDR3 protein: CASSPDLGAMNTGELFF
CDR3 DNA: TGCGCCAGCAGCCCGGACCTCGGGGCCATGAACACCGGGGAGCTGTTTTTT
V gene: TRBV5-1
J gene: TRBJ2-2
clone size: few
D gene: NA

CDR3 protein: CASSFERYNEQFF
CDR3 DNA: TGTGCCAGCAGTTTTGAGCGATACAATGAGCAGTTCTTC
V gene: TRBV27
J gene: TRBJ2-1
clone size: few
D gene: NA

CDR3 protein: CAIPPGQFNSPLHF
CDR3 DNA: TGTGCCATCCCACCGGGACAGTTTAATTCACCCCTCCACTTT
V gene: TRBV6-2/TRBV6-3
J gene: TRBJ1-6
clone size: few
D gene: TRBD1

CDR3 protein: CSVMRDNAYEQYF
CDR3 DNA: TGCAGCGTCATGAGGGACAATGCCTACGAGCAGTACTTC
V gene: TRBV29-1
J gene: TRBJ2-7
clone size: NA
D gene: NA